The 18 T cell receptor beta chains given below trace back to one sample, sequenced in a study of T-cell memory formation after mild COVID-19. One entry per CDR3 protein, called by TCRdb with MiXCR from the 5' RACE reads. The sample contains hundreds of thousands of distinct CDR3 sequences, roughly a quarter of which appear only once. Sequencing was carried out using PBMCs or a T cell subset sorted from them (not recorded which). Every receptor here comes from an adult woman who had mild COVID-19 (a few samples of this study predate the infection). Cell type and time point are not known.

The sample holds a few counts of this clonotype. The chain has TRBV7-2 and TRBJ1-2; tentative D call: TRBD1 (5 bases). Trimming took off 3 bases at V and 5 bases at J, with 19 bases between the two ends. This CDR3 region has 16 residues. The germline V gene encodes CDR1 SGHTA and CDR2 FQGNSA. The CDR3 bases are TGTGCCAGCAGCTTTGGGGCAGGCCGCCTCAAGTATGGCTACACCTTC. Encoded protein: CASSFGAGRLKYGYTF. The entire variable domain, with the rest obtained from reference TRBV7-2 and TRBJ1-2, is as follows: GAGVSQSPSNKVTEKGKDVELRCDPISGHTALYWYRQSLGQGLEFLIYFQGNSAPDKSGLPSDRFSAERTGGSVSTLTIQRTQQEDSAVYLCASSFGAGRLKYGYTFGSGTRLTVV.

The rearrangement uses TRBV7-2 and TRBJ1-2; 9 bases are shared with TRBD1. CDR3 length: 14 residues. Germline V gene lookup returns CDR1 SGHTA and CDR2 FQGNSA. J was trimmed by 2 bases and V by 3 bases; bases with no gene match: 1. CDR3 DNA sequence: TGTGCCAGCAGCTTCGGACAGGGGAACTATGGCTACACCTTC. Translated: CASSFGQGNYGYTF.

Many counts were recorded for this clonotype. The chain's CDR3 is CASSTGTSGRTGELFF. In nucleotides, the CDR3 is TGTGCCAGCAGTACTGGGACTAGCGGGAGAACTGGGGAGCTGTTTTTT. The rearrangement uses TRBV12-3 or TRBV12-4 and TRBJ2-2; 14 bases map to TRBD2. The CDR3 runs to 16 residues. The junction had 7 bases not matched to a gene; V was cut back by 5 bases and J by 8 bases.

This rearrangement joins TRBV12-3 or TRBV12-4 to TRBJ2-7; D uncertain. This CDR3 region has 13 residues. V dropped 1 base and J dropped 3 bases, with 7 bases sitting between them. The CDR3 nucleotides are TGTGCCAGCAGTTTAGGCTCATACTACGAGCAGTACTTC. Its protein product is CASSLGSYYEQYF.

This clonotype occurred a few times. The V call is TRBV7-8, the J call TRBJ1-2; maybe TRBD1 (6 bases). This CDR3 is 16 amino acids long. The germline V and J ends were trimmed by 5 bases and 7 bases, with 23 bases remaining between them. CDR1 is SGHVS and CDR2 is FQNEAQ in the germline V gene. The CDR3 here is CASSAQGRGLMSGYTF. CDR3 sequence (DNA): TGTGCCAGCAGCGCACAGGGACGGGGCTTAATGAGTGGCTACACCTTC.

This clonotype was counted between two and nine times. This chain connects TRBV29-1 to TRBJ2-3; D is possibly TRBD2 (5 bases). Germline CDR1 is SQVTM and CDR2 is ANQGSEA. The CDR3 contains 14 residues. Between the trimmed V and J ends, which lost 2 bases and 3 bases, there was a span of 12 bases. Here the CDR3 DNA reads TGCAGCGTTGAAAAGGCCGGGGTAACAGATACGCAGTATTTT. This codes for CSVEKAGVTDTQYF.

This chain links TRBV18 with TRBJ2-5; TRBD1 might be the D (5 bases). Germline values: CDR1 KGHSH, CDR2 LQKENI. The CDR3 runs 14 residues. V was shortened by 3 bases and J by 0 bases, with 8 bases between the two germline ends. This CDR3 reads CASSPTVDQETQYF. The CDR3 DNA is TGTGCCAGCTCACCGACAGTGGACCAAGAGACCCAGTACTTC.

This clonotype was detected a few times. V and J are TRBV5-1 and TRBJ2-5; possibly TRBD1 or TRBD2 for D (6 bases each). Germline CDR1 is SGHRS and CDR2 is YFSETQ. Trimming removed 6 bases from V and 5 bases from J, with 14 bases in between. The length of the CDR3 is 13 residues. CDR3 loop: CASNSGDWETQYF. CDR3 DNA: TGCGCCAGCAACTCAGGGGACTGGGAGACCCAGTACTTC.

The chain uses TRBV12-3 or TRBV12-4 and TRBJ2-3, with a tentative D call TRBD2 (5 bases). The V end lost 6 bases, the J end lost 4 bases, and 14 bases lay between the germline ends. The CDR3 is 14 amino acids. CDR3 amino acids: CASRKDGGADTQYF. The CDR3 bases are TGTGCCAGCAGAAAGGACGGAGGTGCAGATACGCAGTATTTT.

The chain employs TRBV27 and TRBJ2-2; no firm D call. V was cut by 7 bases and J by 7 bases, with 7 bases left in between. Germline assignment: CDR1 MNHEY and CDR2 SMNVEV (reference sequence). The CDR3 loop spans 11 amino acids. The CDR3 protein is CASMLVGELFF. The CDR3 nucleotides are TGTGCCAGCATGCTGGTCGGGGAGCTGTTTTTT.

V and J are TRBV12-3 or TRBV12-4 and TRBJ1-2; weak D call: TRBD1 (6 bases). This CDR3 has 13 residues. V dropped 6 bases and J dropped 4 bases, with 12 bases sitting between them. The DNA of the CDR3 is TGTGCCAGCAGCGGACAGACCTTCTATGGCTACACCTTC. Translation: CASSGQTFYGYTF.

In this sample, this clonotype turned up many times. The CDR3 spells CASSLNYGQGTSGNTIYF. CDR3 nucleotides: TGTGCCAGCAGCTTGAACTACGGACAGGGGACCTCTGGAAACACCATATATTTT. The chain joins TRBV5-5 to TRBJ1-3; TRBD1 aligns across 9 bases. CDR1 is SGHKS, CDR2 YYEKEE, per germline (reference sequence). This CDR3 region has 18 residues. J lost 0 bases, V lost 1 base, and 8 bases had no gene match.

The rearrangement joins TRBV9 to TRBJ2-7; 8 bases are a match to TRBD1. Germline V gene sequence: CDR1 SGDLS, CDR2 YYNGEE. The V and J ends lost 6 bases and 6 bases, in that order; junction bases with no gene match: 8. There are 13 residues in the CDR3. In nucleotides, the CDR3 is TGTGCCAGCACCCGAACAGGGGGAGGCGAGCAGTACTTC. Translated: CASTRTGGGEQYF.

This clonotype was detected once. This rearrangement joins TRBV6-6 to TRBJ1-4; tentative D call: TRBD1 (6 bases). The CDR3 length is 15 residues. In germline, CDR1 is MNHNY, CDR2 SVGAGI (reference sequence). Trimming shortened V by 9 bases and J by 1 base, and 15 bases separated the two germline ends. Here the CDR3 DNA reads TGTGCCAGTCACTACCAAGGGGGAACTAATGAAAAACTGTTTTTT. Translated, it gives CASHYQGGTNEKLFF.

A few counts support this clonotype. The V and J genes are TRBV4-2 and TRBJ2-3; D remains unclear. CDR1 is LGHNA and CDR2 is YNFKEQ in the germline V gene. The CDR3 totals 12 residues. The V gene lost 0 bases and the J gene lost 6 bases, with 4 bases spanning the gap. The CDR3 nucleotides are TGTGCCAGCAGCCAAGATCGCGATACGCAGTATTTT. Translation gives CASSQDRDTQYF.

This clonotype came up a few times. The chain joins TRBV24-1 to TRBJ2-3; possibly TRBD2 for D (6 bases). CDR1 KGHDR and CDR2 SFDVKD come from the germline V gene. Trimming left V 4 bases short and J 5 bases short, with 12 bases between. There are 14 residues in the CDR3. CDR3 protein: CATSDWREGDTQYF. The CDR3 coding sequence is TGTGCCACCAGTGACTGGCGGGAAGGAGATACGCAGTATTTT.

In its sample, this clonotype was seen a few times. CDR3 in DNA: TGTGCCAGCAGCTCCCTTTTAGCGGGAGGGCCTGAGACCCAGTACTTC. Translation gives CASSSLLAGGPETQYF. This chain uses TRBV7-9 with TRBJ2-5, with 11 nucleotides matching TRBD2. Germline CDR1 is SEHNR and CDR2 is FQNEAQ (reference sequence). After removal of 4 bases from V and 5 bases from J, the junction contained 9 bases not matched to a gene. The CDR3 contains 16 residues.

This clonotype was counted only a few times. The chain carries TRBV12-3 or TRBV12-4 and TRBJ2-1; D unclear. This CDR3 contains 16 residues. With 0 bases removed from V and 1 base from J, the gap between germline ends came to 10 bases. The CDR3 region is CASSLAAVASYNEQFF. DNA of the CDR3: TGTGCCAGCAGTTTAGCGGCGGTAGCATCCTACAATGAGCAGTTCTTC.